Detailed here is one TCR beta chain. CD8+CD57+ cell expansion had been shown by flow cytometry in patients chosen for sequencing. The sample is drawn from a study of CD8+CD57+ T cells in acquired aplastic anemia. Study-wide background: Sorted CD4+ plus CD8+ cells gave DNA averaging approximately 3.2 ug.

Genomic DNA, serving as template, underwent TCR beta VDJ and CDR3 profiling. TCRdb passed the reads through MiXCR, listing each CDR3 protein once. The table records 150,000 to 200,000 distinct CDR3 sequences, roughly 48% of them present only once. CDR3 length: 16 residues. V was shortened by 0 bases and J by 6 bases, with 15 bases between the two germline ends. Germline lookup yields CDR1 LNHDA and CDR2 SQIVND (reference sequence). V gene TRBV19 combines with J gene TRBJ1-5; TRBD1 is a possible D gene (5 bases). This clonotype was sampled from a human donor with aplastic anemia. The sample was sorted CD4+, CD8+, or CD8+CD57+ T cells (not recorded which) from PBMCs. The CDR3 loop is CASSIDLVQGGQPQHF. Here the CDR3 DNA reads TGTGCCAGTAGTATAGATTTGGTCCAGGGAGGTCAGCCCCAGCATTTT.